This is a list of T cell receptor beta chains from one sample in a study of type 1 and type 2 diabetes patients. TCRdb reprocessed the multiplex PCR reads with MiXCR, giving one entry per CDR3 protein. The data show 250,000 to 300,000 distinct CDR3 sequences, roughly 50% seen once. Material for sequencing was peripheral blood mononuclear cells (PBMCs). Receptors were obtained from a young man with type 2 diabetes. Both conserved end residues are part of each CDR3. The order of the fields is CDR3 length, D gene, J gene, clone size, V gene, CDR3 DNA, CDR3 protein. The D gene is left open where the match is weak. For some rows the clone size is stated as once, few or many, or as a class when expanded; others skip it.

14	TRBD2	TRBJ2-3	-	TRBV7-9	TGTGCCAGCACCCTGCTAGCGGGAGCAGATACGCAGTATTTT	CASTLLAGADTQYF
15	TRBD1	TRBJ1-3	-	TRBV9	TGTGCCAGCAGCCGACAGGGGTCTAGTGGAAACACCATATATTTT	CASSRQGSSGNTIYF
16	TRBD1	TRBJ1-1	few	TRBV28	TGTGCCAGCAGTCCGCACAGGGGGGCCATGAACACTGAAGCTTTCTTT	CASSPHRGAMNTEAFF
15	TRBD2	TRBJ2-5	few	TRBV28	TGTGCCAGCAGTGTGGGACTAGCGGGAGGAGAGACCCAGTACTTC	CASSVGLAGGETQYF
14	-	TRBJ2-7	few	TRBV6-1	TGTGCCAGCAGTGAAGCTGTAAGGTCCTACGAGCAGTACTTC	CASSEAVRSYEQYF
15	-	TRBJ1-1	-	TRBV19	TGTGCCAGTAGTATCGATAACAGGGCCTACACTGAAGCTTTCTTT	CASSIDNRAYTEAFF
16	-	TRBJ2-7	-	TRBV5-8	TGTGCCAGCAGCCAAGACAGTATTGGGCCAGTCTACGAGCAGTACTTC	CASSQDSIGPVYEQYF
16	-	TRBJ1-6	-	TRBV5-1	TGCGCCAGCAGCTTTGGGTTTGGGGATCCTCGTTCACCCCTCCACTTT	CASSFGFGDPRSPLHF
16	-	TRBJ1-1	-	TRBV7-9	TGTGCCAGCAGCCGCAAACCGGGGACATATGATACTGAAGCTTTCTTT	CASSRKPGTYDTEAFF
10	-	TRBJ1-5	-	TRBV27	TGTGCCAGCAGTGAACAGCCCCAGCATTTT	CASSEQPQHF
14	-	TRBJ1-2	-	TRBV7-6	TGTGCCAGCAGCGGCGCGGGACGGGGCCTTGGCTACACCTTC	CASSGAGRGLGYTF
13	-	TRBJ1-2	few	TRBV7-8	TGTGCCAGCAGCTTAGAGGCCGGCTATGGCTACACCTTC	CASSLEAGYGYTF
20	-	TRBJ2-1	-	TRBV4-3	TGCGCCAGCAGCCAAGATAACCGGGGAATTAGGACGAGCTCCTACAATGAGCAGTTCTTC	CASSQDNRGIRTSSYNEQFF
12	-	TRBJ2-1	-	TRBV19	TGTGCCAGTAGTATCGGCCACAATGAGCAGTTCTTC	CASSIGHNEQFF
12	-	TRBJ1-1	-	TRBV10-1	TGCGCCAGCAGTGCCGGGGGATTTGAAGCTTTCTTT	CASSAGGFEAFF
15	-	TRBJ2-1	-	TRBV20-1	TGCAGTGCTAGAGAAGGACAGATTACCTACAATGAGCAGTTCTTC	CSAREGQITYNEQFF
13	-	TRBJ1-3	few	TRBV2	TGTGCCAGCAGGGACCTTATCTTGGACACCATATATTTT	CASRDLILDTIYF
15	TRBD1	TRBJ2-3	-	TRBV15	TGTGCCACCAGCAGATCGGGACAGGGCTCCGATACGCAGTATTTT	CATSRSGQGSDTQYF
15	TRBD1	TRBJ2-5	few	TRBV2	TGTGCCAGCCCAAAGGACAGGGGGCGCCGAGAGACCCAGTACTTC	CASPKDRGRRETQYF
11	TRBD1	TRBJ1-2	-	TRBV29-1	TGCAGCGCTGAGGGGGACAGGGGCTACACCTTC	CSAEGDRGYTF
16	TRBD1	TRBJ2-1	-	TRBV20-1	TGCAGTGGTCCCGGGACAGGCACCACTTCCTACAATGAGCAGTTCTTC	CSGPGTGTTSYNEQFF
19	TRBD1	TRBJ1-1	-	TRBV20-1	TGCAGTGCTAGGAGGGGGCGTTTCCGGGACAGGGGACGAAACACTGAAGCTTTCTTT	CSARRGRFRDRGRNTEAFF
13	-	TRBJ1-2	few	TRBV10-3	TGTGCCATCAGTGGATCGGAGAAGGTTGGCTACACCTTC	CAISGSEKVGYTF
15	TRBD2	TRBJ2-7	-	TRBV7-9	TGTGCCAGCAGCCGCGTCGCGGGGGGTACCTACGAGCAGTACTTC	CASSRVAGGTYEQYF
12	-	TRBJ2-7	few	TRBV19	TGTGCCAGTAGTCAGCCCCAGGACGAGCAGTACTTC	CASSQPQDEQYF
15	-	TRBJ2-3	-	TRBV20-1	TGCAGTGCTAGAGATGGAGGGGCGGCCACAGATACGCAGTATTTT	CSARDGGAATDTQYF
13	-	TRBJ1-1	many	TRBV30	TGTGCCTGGGACCCAGGCTATAACACTGAAGCTTTCTTT	CAWDPGYNTEAFF
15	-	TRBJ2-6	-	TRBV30	TGTGCCTGGAGTTCTGGGATTGCCGGGGCCAACGTCCTGACTTTC	CAWSSGIAGANVLTF
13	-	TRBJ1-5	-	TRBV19	TGTGCCAGTACGGCAGAAACCAATCAGCCCCAGCATTTT	CASTAETNQPQHF
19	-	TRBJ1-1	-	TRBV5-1	TGCGCCAGCAGCTTAAGGGGCGCAGGGTACAATAGGAGGGACACTGAAGCTTTCTTT	CASSLRGAGYNRRDTEAFF
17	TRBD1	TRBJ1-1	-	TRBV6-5	TGTGCCAGCAGTTACTGCTCAACGGGACAGGGAAATACTGAAGCTTTCTTT	CASSYCSTGQGNTEAFF
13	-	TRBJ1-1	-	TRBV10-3	TGTGCCATCAGTGCGTACGGGCCCTTTGAAGCTTTCTTT	CAISAYGPFEAFF
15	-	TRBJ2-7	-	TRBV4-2	TGTGCCAGCAGCCAAGGGCAGGGAAGCACCTACGAGCAGTACTTC	CASSQGQGSTYEQYF
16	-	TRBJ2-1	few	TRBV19	TGTGCCAGTAGTGTCAGGGCGACATCACAGGGCAATGAGCAGTTCTTC	CASSVRATSQGNEQFF
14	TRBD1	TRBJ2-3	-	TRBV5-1	TGCGCCAGCAGCCCCCGGACAGGGACAGATACGCAGTATTTT	CASSPRTGTDTQYF
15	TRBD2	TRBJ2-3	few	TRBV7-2	TGTGCCAGCAGCGCGACTAGCGGGGGAACAGATACGCAGTATTTT	CASSATSGGTDTQYF
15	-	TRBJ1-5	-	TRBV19	TGTGCCACTGCAACTAAAATCGGTGGCAATCAGCCCCAGCATTTT	CATATKIGGNQPQHF
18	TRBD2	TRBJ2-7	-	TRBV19	TGTGCCAGCAGGAGGGGACTAGCGGGAGGACACGAGGTATACGAGCAGTACTTC	CASRRGLAGGHEVYEQYF
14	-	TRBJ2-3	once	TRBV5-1	TGTGCCAGCAGCTGGGGCAGGAGCACAGATACGCAGTATTTT	CASSWGRSTDTQYF
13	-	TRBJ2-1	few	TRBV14	TGTGCCAGCAGCCGACAGGTTTACAATGAGCAGTTCTTC	CASSRQVYNEQFF
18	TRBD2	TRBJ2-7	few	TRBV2	TGTGCCAGCAGTGAAAGGGCAGCGGGGGGCCTCGGGCCCTACGAGCAGTACTTC	CASSERAAGGLGPYEQYF
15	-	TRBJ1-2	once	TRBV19	TGTGCCAGCAGTATCGGGTCCTTCGCCAACTATGGCTACACCTTC	CASSIGSFANYGYTF
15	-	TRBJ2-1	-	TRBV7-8	TGTGCCAGCAGAGATAACAGGGTGGGAGACAATGAGCAGCTCTTC	CASRDNRVGDNEQLF
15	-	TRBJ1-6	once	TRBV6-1	TGTGCCAGCAGTGAAGAGGCAGGGGATAATTCACCCCTCCACTTT	CASSEEAGDNSPLHF
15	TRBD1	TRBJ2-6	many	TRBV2	TGTGCCAGCACCCGACAGGGGTCCGGGGCCAACGTCCTGACTTTC	CASTRQGSGANVLTF
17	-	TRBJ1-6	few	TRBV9	TGTGCCAGCAGCGGACTAAACAGGGTCTCCTATAATTCACCCCTCCACTTT	CASSGLNRVSYNSPLHF
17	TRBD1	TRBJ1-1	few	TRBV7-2	TGTGCCAGCAGCCCAGGGGTAGGGGGCGCGTCGAACACTGAAGCTTTCTTT	CASSPGVGGASNTEAFF
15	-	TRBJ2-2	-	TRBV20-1	TGCAGTGCCAGCGCGGCTAGCGCGAACACCGGGGAGCTGTTTTTT	CSASAASANTGELFF
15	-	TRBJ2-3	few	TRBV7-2	TGTGCCAGCAGTTCCCCGGGACGGAGCACAGATACGCAGTATTTT	CASSSPGRSTDTQYF
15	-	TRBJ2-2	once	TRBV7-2	TGTGCCAGCAGCCTCGGGGACGTTTCATCCGGGGAGCTGTTTTTT	CASSLGDVSSGELFF
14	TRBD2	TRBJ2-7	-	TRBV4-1	TGCGCCAGCAGCCAAGTAGCTAGCGGGATCGAGCAGTACTTC	CASSQVASGIEQYF
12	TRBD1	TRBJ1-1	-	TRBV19	TGTGCCAGTAGTCCGGGACAGGCTGAAGCTTTCTTT	CASSPGQAEAFF
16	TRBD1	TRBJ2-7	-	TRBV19	TGTGCCAGTAGTCCCATTTCGGGACAGGGAGGATACAAGCAGTACTTC	CASSPISGQGGYKQYF